This T cell receptor beta chain was observed in a study of human T cells and chemical hapten exposure. Study at large: Diphenylcyclopropenone doses were given weekly to the scalps of patients across the roughly 22-week study.

In regard to this clonotype: What it binds is unknown.

The study's library attached unique molecular identifiers to single cDNA molecules. TCRdb used MiXCR to reprocess the RACE reads, holding one entry per CDR3 protein. The table includes some 82,000 distinct CDR3 sequences, around 7% detected once. Whole-study findings and limits: Among expanded TCRs, significantly more large CDR3 similarity clusters formed than among controls.

V was shortened by 6 bases and J by 8 bases, with 34 bases between the two germline ends. Germline V gene lookup returns CDR1 DFQATT and CDR2 SNEGSKA (reference sequence). This CDR3 is 18 amino acids long. Time point noted: patch test 2, 6 weeks after DPC sensitization. Treatment reported: therapeutic diphenylcyclopropenone sensitization with weekly scalp DPC. Blood, whole and unfractionated, served as the source for total RNA extraction. The sequence was collected from a woman aged 25 to 39 with alopecia areata. Some clones in this sample may be carry-over from other donors' samples. The specimen was whole blood, collected in connection with sensitization to the hapten diphenylcyclopropenone (DPC). This rearrangement joins TRBV20-1 to TRBJ1-2, with a weak D call TRBD1 (5 bases). CDR3 in DNA: TGCAGTGCCGGGAGCCTTAACGGGGGAAGGAGGGGCCGGTACGGCTACACCTTC. As protein: CSAGSLNGGRRGRYGYTF.